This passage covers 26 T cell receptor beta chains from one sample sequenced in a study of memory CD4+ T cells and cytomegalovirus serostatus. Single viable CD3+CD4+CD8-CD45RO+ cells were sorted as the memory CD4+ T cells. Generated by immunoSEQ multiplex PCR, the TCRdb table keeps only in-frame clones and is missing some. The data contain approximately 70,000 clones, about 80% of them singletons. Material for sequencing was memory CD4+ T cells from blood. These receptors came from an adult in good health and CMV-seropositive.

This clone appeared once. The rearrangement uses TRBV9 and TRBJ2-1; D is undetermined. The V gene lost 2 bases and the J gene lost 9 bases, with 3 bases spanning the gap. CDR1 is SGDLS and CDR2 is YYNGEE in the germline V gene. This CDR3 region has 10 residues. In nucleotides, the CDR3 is TGTGCCAGCAGCGTGGGTGAGCAGTTCTTC. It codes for CASSVGEQFF.

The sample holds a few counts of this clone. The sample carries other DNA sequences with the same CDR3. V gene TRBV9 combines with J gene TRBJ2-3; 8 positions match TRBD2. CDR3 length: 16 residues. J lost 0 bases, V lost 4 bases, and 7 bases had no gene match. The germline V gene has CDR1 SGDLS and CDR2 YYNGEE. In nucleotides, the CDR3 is TGTGCCAGCAGCCCCGGACTAGCTTCTAGCACAGATACGCAGTATTTT. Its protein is CASSPGLASSTDTQYF.

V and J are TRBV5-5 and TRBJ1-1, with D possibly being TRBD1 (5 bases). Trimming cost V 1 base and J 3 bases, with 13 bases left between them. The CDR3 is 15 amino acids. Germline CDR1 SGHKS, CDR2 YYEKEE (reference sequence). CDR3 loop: CASSLTGQGYTEAFF. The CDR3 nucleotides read TGTGCCAGCAGCTTGACGGGGCAAGGGTACACTGAAGCTTTCTTT.

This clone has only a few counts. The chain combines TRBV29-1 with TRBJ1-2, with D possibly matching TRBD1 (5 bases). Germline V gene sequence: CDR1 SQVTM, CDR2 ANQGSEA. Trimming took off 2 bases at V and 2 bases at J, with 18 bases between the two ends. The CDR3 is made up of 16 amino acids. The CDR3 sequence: CSVEWGSGASNYGYTF. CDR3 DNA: TGCAGCGTTGAATGGGGGTCCGGGGCATCGAACTATGGCTACACCTTC.

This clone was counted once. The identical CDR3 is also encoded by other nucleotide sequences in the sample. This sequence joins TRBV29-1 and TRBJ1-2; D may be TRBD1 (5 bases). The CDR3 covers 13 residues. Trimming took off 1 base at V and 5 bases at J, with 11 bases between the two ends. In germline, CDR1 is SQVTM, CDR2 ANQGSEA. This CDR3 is CSVEGGGGYGYTF. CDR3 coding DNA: TGCAGCGTTGAAGGGGGCGGGGGATATGGCTACACCTTC. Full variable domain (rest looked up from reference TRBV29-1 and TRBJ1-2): SAVISQKPSRDICQRGTSLTIQCQVDSQVTMMFWYRQQPGQSLTLIATANQGSEATYESGFVIDKFPISRPNLTFSTLTVSNMSPEDSSIYLCSVEGGGGYGYTFGSGTRLTVV.

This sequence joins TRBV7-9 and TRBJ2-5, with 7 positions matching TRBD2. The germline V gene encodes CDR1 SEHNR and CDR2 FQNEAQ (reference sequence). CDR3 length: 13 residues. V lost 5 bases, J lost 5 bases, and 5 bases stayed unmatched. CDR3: CASSPGGGETQYF. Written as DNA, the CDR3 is TGTGCCAGCAGCCCGGGAGGTGGGGAGACCCAGTACTTC.

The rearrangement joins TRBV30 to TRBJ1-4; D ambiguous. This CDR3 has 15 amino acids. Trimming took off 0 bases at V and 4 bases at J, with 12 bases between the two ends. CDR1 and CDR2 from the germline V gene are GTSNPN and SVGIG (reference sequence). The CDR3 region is CAWSVPGVLNEKLFF. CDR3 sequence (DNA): TGTGCCTGGAGTGTACCGGGAGTCCTTAATGAAAAACTGTTTTTT.

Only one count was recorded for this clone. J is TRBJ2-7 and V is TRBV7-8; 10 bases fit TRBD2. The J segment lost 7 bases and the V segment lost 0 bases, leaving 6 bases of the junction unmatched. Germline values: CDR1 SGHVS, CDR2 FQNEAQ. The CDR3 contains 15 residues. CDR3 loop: CASSLALAGVREQYF. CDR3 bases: TGTGCCAGCAGCTTAGCTCTAGCGGGAGTGCGAGAGCAGTACTTC.

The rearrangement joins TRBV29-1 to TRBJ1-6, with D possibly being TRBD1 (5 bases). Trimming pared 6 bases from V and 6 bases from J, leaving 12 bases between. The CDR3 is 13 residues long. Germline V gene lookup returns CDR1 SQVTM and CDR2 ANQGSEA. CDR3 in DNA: TGCAGCGTGGGCACCGGGGGTAATTCACCCCTCCACTTT. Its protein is CSVGTGGNSPLHF.

The CDR3 protein is CASSLDRGQPQHF. CDR3 in DNA: TGTGCCAGCAGCTTAGATCGGGGTCAGCCCCAGCATTTT. The V and J genes are TRBV11-2 and TRBJ1-5; D gene ambiguous. The CDR3 spans 13 residues. From germline, CDR1 is SGHAT and CDR2 FQNNGV. The V end was cut by 0 bases, the J end by 6 bases, with 6 bases between.

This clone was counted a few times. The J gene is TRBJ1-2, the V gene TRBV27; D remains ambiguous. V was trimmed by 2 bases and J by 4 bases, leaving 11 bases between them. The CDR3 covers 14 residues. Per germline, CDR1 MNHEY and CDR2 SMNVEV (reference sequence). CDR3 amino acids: CASSLRGVGYGYTF. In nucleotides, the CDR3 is TGTGCCAGCAGTTTACGAGGCGTGGGCTATGGCTACACCTTC.

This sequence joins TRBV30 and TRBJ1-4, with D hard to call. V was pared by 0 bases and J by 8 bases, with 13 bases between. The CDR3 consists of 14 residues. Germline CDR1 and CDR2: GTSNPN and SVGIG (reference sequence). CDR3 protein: CAWSVPFAAEKLFF. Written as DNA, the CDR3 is TGTGCCTGGAGTGTACCTTTCGCCGCCGAAAAACTGTTTTTT.

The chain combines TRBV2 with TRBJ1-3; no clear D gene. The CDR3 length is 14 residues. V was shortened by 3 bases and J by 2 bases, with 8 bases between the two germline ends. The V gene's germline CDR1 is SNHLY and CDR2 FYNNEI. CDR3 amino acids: CASSDPRPGNTIYF. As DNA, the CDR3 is TGTGCCAGCAGTGACCCCAGACCTGGAAACACCATATATTTT. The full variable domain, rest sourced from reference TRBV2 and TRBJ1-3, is EPEVTQTPSHQVTQMGQEVILRCVPISNHLYFYWYRQILGQKVEFLVSFYNNEISEKSEIFDDQFSVERPDGSNFTLKIRSTKLEDSAMYFCASSDPRPGNTIYFGEGSWLTVV.

The CDR3 here is CASSPYYLRESQGYTF. In nucleotides, the CDR3 is TGTGCCAGCTCACCCTATTACCTCAGGGAATCGCAGGGCTACACCTTC. The chain has TRBV18 and TRBJ1-2; TRBD1 might be the D (5 bases). This CDR3 is built from 16 residues. Trimming left V 3 bases short and J 8 bases short, with 22 bases between. CDR1 is KGHSH and CDR2 is LQKENI in the germline V gene. The full variable domain, rest sourced from reference TRBV18 and TRBJ1-2, is NAGVMQNPRHLVRRRGQEARLRCSPMKGHSHVYWYRQLPEEGLKFMVYLQKENIIDESGMPKERFSAEFPKEGPSILRIQQVVRGDSAAYFCASSPYYLRESQGYTFGSGTRLTVV.

The CDR3: CASSIGSRDLYEQYF. The CDR3 nucleotides read TGTGCCAGTAGTATTGGTTCCAGAGATCTCTACGAGCAGTACTTC. The genes are TRBV19 and TRBJ2-7, with D uncertain. Germline CDR1 reads LNHDA; CDR2 reads SQIVND (reference sequence). The CDR3 totals 15 residues. Trimming shortened V by 3 bases and J by 3 bases, and 15 bases separated the two germline ends.

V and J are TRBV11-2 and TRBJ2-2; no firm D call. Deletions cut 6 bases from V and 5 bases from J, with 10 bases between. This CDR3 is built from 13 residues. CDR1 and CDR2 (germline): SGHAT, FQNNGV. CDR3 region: CASSRVPTGELFF. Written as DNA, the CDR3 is TGTGCCAGCAGTCGAGTCCCGACCGGGGAGCTGTTTTTT.

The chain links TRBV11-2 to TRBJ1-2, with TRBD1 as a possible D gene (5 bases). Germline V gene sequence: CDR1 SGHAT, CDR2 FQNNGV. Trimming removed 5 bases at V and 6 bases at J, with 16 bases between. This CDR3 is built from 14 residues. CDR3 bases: TGTGCCAGCAGCCCGAACGCGGGAGGGGATGGCTACACCTTC. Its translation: CASSPNAGGDGYTF.

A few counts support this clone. DNA for the CDR3: TGTGCCAGCAGTGTCGGGGCGAACACCGGGGAGCTGTTTTTT. This sequence encodes CASSVGANTGELFF. J is TRBJ2-2 and V is TRBV6-1; maybe TRBD2 (5 bases). The CDR3 runs to 14 residues. Trimming left V 4 bases short and J 0 bases short, with 6 bases between. Germline V gene data show CDR1 as MNHNS and CDR2 as SASEGT.

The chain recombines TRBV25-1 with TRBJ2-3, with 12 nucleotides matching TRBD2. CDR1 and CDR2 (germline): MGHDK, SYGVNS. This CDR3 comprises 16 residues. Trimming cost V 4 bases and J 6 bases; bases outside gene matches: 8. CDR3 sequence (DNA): TGTGCCAGCAGTGGTGACCCCGGACTAGCGGGGGATACGCAGTATTTT. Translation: CASSGDPGLAGDTQYF.

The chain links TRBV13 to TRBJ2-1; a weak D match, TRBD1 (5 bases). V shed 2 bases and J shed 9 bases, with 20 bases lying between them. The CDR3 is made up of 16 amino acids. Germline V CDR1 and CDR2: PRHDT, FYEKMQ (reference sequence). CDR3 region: CASSLRAFRFTGEQFF. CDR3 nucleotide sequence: TGTGCCAGCAGCTTACGCGCTTTTAGATTTACAGGTGAGCAGTTCTTC.

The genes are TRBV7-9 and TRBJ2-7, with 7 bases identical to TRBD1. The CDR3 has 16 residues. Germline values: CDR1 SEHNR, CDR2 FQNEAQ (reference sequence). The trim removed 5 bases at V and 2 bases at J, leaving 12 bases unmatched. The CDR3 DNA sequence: TGTGCCAGCAGCCCGCCGACAGGGCCCCAGCCCTACGAGCAGTACTTC. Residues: CASSPPTGPQPYEQYF. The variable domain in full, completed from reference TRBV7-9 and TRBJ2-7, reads DTGVSQNPRHKITKRGQNVTFRCDPISEHNRLYWYRQTLGQGPEFLTYFQNEAQLEKSRLLSDRFSAERPKGSFSTLEIQRTEQGDSAMYLCASSPPTGPQPYEQYFGPGTRLTVT.

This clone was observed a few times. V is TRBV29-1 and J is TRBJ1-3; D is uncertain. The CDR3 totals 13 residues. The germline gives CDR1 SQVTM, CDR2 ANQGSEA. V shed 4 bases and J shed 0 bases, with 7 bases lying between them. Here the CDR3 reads CSVVANSGNTIYF. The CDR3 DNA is TGCAGCGTTGTCGCGAACTCTGGAAACACCATATATTTT. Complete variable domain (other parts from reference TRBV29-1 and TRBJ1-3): SAVISQKPSRDICQRGTSLTIQCQVDSQVTMMFWYRQQPGQSLTLIATANQGSEATYESGFVIDKFPISRPNLTFSTLTVSNMSPEDSSIYLCSVVANSGNTIYFGEGSWLTVV.

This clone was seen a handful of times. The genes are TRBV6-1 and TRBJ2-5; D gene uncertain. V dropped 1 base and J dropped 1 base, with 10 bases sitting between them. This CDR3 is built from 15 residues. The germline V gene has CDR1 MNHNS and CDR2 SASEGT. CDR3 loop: CASSEGIRPQETQYF. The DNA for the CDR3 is TGTGCCAGCAGTGAAGGGATCCGTCCCCAAGAGACCCAGTACTTC.

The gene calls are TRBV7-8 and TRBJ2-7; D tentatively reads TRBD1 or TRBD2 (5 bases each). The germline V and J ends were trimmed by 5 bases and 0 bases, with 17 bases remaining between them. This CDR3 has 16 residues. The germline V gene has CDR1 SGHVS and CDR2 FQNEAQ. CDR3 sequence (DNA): TGTGCCAGCAGCCACCTATCGGGACCTTTCTCCTACGAGCAGTACTTC. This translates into CASSHLSGPFSYEQYF.

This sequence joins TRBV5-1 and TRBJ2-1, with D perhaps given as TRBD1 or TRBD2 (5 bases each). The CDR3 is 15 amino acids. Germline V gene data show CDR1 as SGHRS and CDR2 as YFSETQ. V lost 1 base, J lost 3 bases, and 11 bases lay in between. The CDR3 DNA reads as TGCGCCAGCAGCTTGCCCGGGGACGGCTACAATGAGCAGTTCTTC. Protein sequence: CASSLPGDGYNEQFF.

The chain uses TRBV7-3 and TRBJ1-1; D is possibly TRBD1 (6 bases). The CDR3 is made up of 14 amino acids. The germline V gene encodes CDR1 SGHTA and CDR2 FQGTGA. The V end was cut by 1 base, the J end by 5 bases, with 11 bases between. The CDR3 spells CASSLNTRGTEAFF. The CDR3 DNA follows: TGTGCCAGCAGCTTAAATACCAGGGGTACTGAAGCTTTCTTT. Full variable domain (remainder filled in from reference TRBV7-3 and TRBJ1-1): GAGVSQTPSNKVTEKGKYVELRCDPISGHTALYWYRQSLGQGPEFLIYFQGTGAADDSGLPNDRFFAVRPEGSVSTLKIQRTERGDSAVYLCASSLNTRGTEAFFGQGTRLTVV.